This is a list of T cell receptor beta chains from one sample in a study of T cell responses to AZD1222 COVID-19 vaccine. The protocol was immunoSEQ multiplex PCR, while the TCRdb copy is restricted to in-frame clones and leaves out a portion. This table holds approximately 140,000 clones, more than 85% found once. The material was peripheral blood, obtained 28 days after the second AZD1222 dose. The receptors here all came from an adult who received the AZD1222 COVID-19 vaccine. CDR3s include the opening cysteine and the closing phenylalanine or tryptophan. D genes are given only for firm matches. The size entry is marked missing in some rows and otherwise reads once, few, many or a size class.

j_call,d_call,clone_size,v_call,cdr3_aa,cdr3_nt
TRBJ2-3,TRBD2,NA,TRBV11-3,CASSTGSSGSGADTQYF,TGTGCCAGCAGTACCGGCTCTAGCGGGAGCGGGGCAGATACGCAGTATTTT
TRBJ1-2,NA,NA,TRBV5-1,CASSLVGGDYGYTF,TGCGCCAGCAGCTTGGTTGGGGGGGACTATGGCTACACCTTC
TRBJ2-7,TRBD2,NA,TRBV6-5,CASSREAGLVYEQYF,TGTGCCAGCAGCCGGGAGGCGGGACTAGTCTACGAGCAGTACTTC
TRBJ2-7,TRBD2,NA,TRBV10-3,CATRLADSYEQYF,TGTGCCACTAGACTAGCGGACTCCTACGAGCAGTACTTC
TRBJ1-5,NA,once,TRBV19,CASRNSMGAARQPQHF,TGTGCCAGTAGAAACTCCATGGGGGCGGCACGACAGCCCCAGCATTTT
TRBJ1-1,NA,NA,TRBV30,CAWSVGATEDTEAFF,TGTGCCTGGAGTGTCGGGGCGACGGAGGACACTGAAGCTTTCTTT
TRBJ2-7,TRBD2,NA,TRBV7-9,CASTPDQAGFNYEQYF,TGTGCCAGCACCCCAGACCAAGCGGGATTCAACTACGAGCAGTACTTC
TRBJ1-6,NA,NA,TRBV6-4,CASSEDHGDNSPLHF,TGTGCCAGCAGTGAAGATCACGGAGATAATTCACCCCTCCACTTT
TRBJ2-7,TRBD1,NA,TRBV6-2/TRBV6-3,CASSYSTFSGGSYEQYF,TGTGCCAGCAGTTACTCGACGTTCTCAGGGGGCTCCTACGAGCAGTACTTC
TRBJ2-6,NA,NA,TRBV4-2,CASSPSRVSSGANVLTF,TGTGCCAGCAGCCCATCAAGAGTGAGCTCTGGGGCCAACGTCCTGACTTTC
TRBJ1-5,NA,NA,TRBV24-1,CATSDSADQTGSQHF,TGTGCCACCAGTGATTCCGCAGACCAAACAGGGTCCCAGCATTTT
TRBJ2-2,NA,NA,TRBV7-3,CASGAGSGNTGELFF,TGTGCCAGCGGCGCCGGTAGCGGGAACACCGGGGAGCTGTTTTTT
TRBJ2-7,TRBD2,NA,TRBV18,CASSPGLDTYEQYF,TGTGCCAGCTCACCGGGACTAGACACCTACGAGCAGTACTTC
TRBJ2-1,TRBD2,NA,TRBV5-1,CASSSPGLAEEFGEQFF,TGCGCCAGCAGCTCACCGGGACTAGCGGAGGAGTTCGGCGAGCAGTTCTTC
TRBJ1-2,TRBD1,NA,TRBV6-5,CASSYRTGNYGYTF,TGTGCCAGCAGTTACCGGACAGGGAACTATGGCTACACCTTC
TRBJ1-1,TRBD1,NA,TRBV11-2,CASSRGQTNTEAFF,TGTGCCAGCAGCCGGGGACAGACCAACACTGAAGCTTTCTTT
TRBJ2-7,NA,once,TRBV4-1,CASSQARGYEQYF,TGCGCCAGCAGCCAAGCGAGGGGCTACGAGCAGTACTTC
TRBJ1-5,TRBD1,many,TRBV2,CASSGLSSGTGAGQPQHF,TGTGCCAGCAGCGGCCTTTCCTCCGGGACAGGGGCCGGTCAGCCCCAGCATTTT
TRBJ1-2,TRBD1,NA,TRBV9,CATSNPGQGYGYTF,TGTGCCACTTCAAATCCGGGACAGGGCTATGGCTACACCTTC
TRBJ2-7,TRBD2,NA,TRBV18,CASSPGLAGYPYEQYF,TGTGCCAGCTCACCGGGACTAGCGGGATACCCCTACGAGCAGTACTTC
TRBJ2-1,NA,NA,TRBV21-1,CASSKEGQGLYNEQFF,TGTGCCAGCAGCAAAGAGGGACAGGGGCTTTACAATGAGCAGTTCTTC
TRBJ1-3,TRBD1,NA,TRBV6-5,CASLLDRGIGNTIYF,TGTGCCAGTCTACTTGACAGGGGAATTGGAAACACCATATATTTT
TRBJ1-3,NA,few,TRBV19,CASSMAGASTTIYF,TGTGCCAGTAGTATGGCTGGTGCATCAACCACCATATATTTT
TRBJ2-2,NA,NA,TRBV6-2/TRBV6-3,CASSYREGELFF,TGTGCCAGCAGTTACAGGGAAGGGGAGCTGTTTTTT
TRBJ1-2,TRBD1,NA,TRBV7-2,CASSSGQGNYGYTF,TGTGCCAGCAGCTCGGGACAGGGGAACTATGGCTACACCTTC
TRBJ1-1,NA,NA,TRBV11-3,CASSPDSLNTEAFF,TGTGCCAGCAGCCCCGATTCTTTGAACACTGAAGCTTTCTTT
TRBJ1-2,NA,once,TRBV4-3,CASSQENNYGYTF,TGCGCCAGCAGCCAAGAAAACAACTATGGCTACACCTTC
TRBJ2-3,TRBD1,NA,TRBV14,CASSQEGDRVTDTQYF,TGTGCCAGCAGCCAAGAGGGGGACAGGGTCACAGATACGCAGTATTTT